These T cell receptor beta chains were read from a single sample in a study of PD-1 blockade in classical Hodgkin lymphoma. The assay was immunoSEQ multiplex PCR, and TCRdb's table has in-frame clones only and misses some. The table shows approximately 45,000 clones, with 66% occurring only once. The source material was peripheral blood mononuclear cells (PBMCs), sampled before the fourth cycle of nivolumab. Source of these receptors: a human donor with classical Hodgkin lymphoma. The CDR3 runs from the conserved cysteine through the conserved F or W. Each record gives: D gene, J gene, V gene, clone size, CDR3 DNA, CDR3 protein. D genes are given only for firm matches. A row's size may be missing; if present it is once, few, many or a size class.

D: .
J: TRBJ2-3
V: TRBV11-3
size: .
DNA: TGTGCCAGCAGCTTAGACCCCCGATCAGATACGCAGTATTTT
CDR3: CASSLDPRSDTQYF

D: TRBD2
J: TRBJ2-3
V: TRBV29-1
size: .
DNA: TGCAGCGTCGTCGGACTAGCGGGGGGAGGTATAGATACGCAGTATTTT
CDR3: CSVVGLAGGGIDTQYF

D: .
J: TRBJ1-5
V: TRBV6-5
size: .
DNA: TGTGCCAGCAGTCCTAGTACCAGCAATCAGCCCCAGCATTTT
CDR3: CASSPSTSNQPQHF

D: TRBD1
J: TRBJ2-7
V: TRBV6-5
size: .
DNA: TGTGCCAGCAGGCCGGGACAGGGAGTACGGGAGCAGTACTTC
CDR3: CASRPGQGVREQYF

D: TRBD2
J: TRBJ2-7
V: TRBV7-2
size: once
DNA: TGTGCCAGCAGCCCGGGGGGAACTCGTTACGAGCAGTACTTC
CDR3: CASSPGGTRYEQYF

D: .
J: TRBJ1-4
V: TRBV7-2
size: .
DNA: TGTGCCAGCAGCTTTACAGGGAGTGGAGAAAAACTGTTTTTT
CDR3: CASSFTGSGEKLFF

D: TRBD1
J: TRBJ1-1
V: TRBV4-1
size: .
DNA: TGCGCCAGCAGCCAAGACCGAGGACAGGGTTGGAACACTGAAGCTTTCTTT
CDR3: CASSQDRGQGWNTEAFF

D: TRBD1
J: TRBJ2-2
V: TRBV6-1
size: medium-sized
DNA: TGTGCCAGTTATCCGGGACAGGGTCGCGCCGGGGAGCTGTTTTTT
CDR3: CASYPGQGRAGELFF

D: TRBD1
J: TRBJ2-3
V: TRBV14
size: .
DNA: TGTGCCAGCAGTTCCGGGACAGGGAGGGCAGATACGCAGTATTTT
CDR3: CASSSGTGRADTQYF

D: .
J: TRBJ1-2
V: TRBV15
size: once
DNA: TGTGCCACCAGCAGCCCCCAAGTCAATACGGCGGACTATGGCTACACCTTC
CDR3: CATSSPQVNTADYGYTF

D: TRBD1
J: TRBJ2-4
V: TRBV5-1
size: .
DNA: TGCGCCAGCAGCCCGATGACAGGGCTTAGGTACTTC
CDR3: CASSPMTGLRYF

D: TRBD1
J: TRBJ2-2
V: TRBV6-6
size: .
DNA: TGTGCCAGCAGGACCGGGGACAGGGGGAACACCGGGGAGCTGTTTTTT
CDR3: CASRTGDRGNTGELFF

D: .
J: TRBJ2-2
V: TRBV6-5
size: medium-sized
DNA: TGTGCCAGCAGTTTTGGACGGATGAACACCGGGGAGCTGTTTTTT
CDR3: CASSFGRMNTGELFF

D: TRBD1
J: TRBJ2-6
V: TRBV19
size: .
DNA: TGTGCCAGTAGTTTTCGACAGGGTGGTGGGGCCAACGTCCTGACTTTC
CDR3: CASSFRQGGGANVLTF

D: .
J: TRBJ1-4
V: TRBV9
size: .
DNA: TGTGCCAGCAGCGTAGGGGGCCAGGGTGGCGAAAAACTGTTTTTT
CDR3: CASSVGGQGGEKLFF

D: .
J: TRBJ1-4
V: TRBV7-7
size: .
DNA: TGTGCCAGCAGCCCAGGGATTGCAACTAATGAAAAACTGTTTTTT
CDR3: CASSPGIATNEKLFF

D: .
J: TRBJ1-2
V: TRBV19
size: .
DNA: TGTGCCAGTAGTATAGACGATACCTGGGGCTACACCTTC
CDR3: CASSIDDTWGYTF

D: .
J: TRBJ2-7
V: TRBV28
size: few
DNA: TGTGCCAGCAGTTTAGTCTACGAGCAGTACTTC
CDR3: CASSLVYEQYF

D: .
J: TRBJ2-6
V: TRBV5-1
size: .
DNA: TGCGCCAGCAGGCTACAGGGCCCTGGGGCCAACGTCCTGACTTTC
CDR3: CASRLQGPGANVLTF

D: .
J: TRBJ1-4
V: TRBV6-1
size: .
DNA: TGTGCCAGCAGTGAAGGAGGGACAATTGAAAAACTGTTTTTT
CDR3: CASSEGGTIEKLFF

D: .
J: TRBJ2-1
V: TRBV5-5
size: .
DNA: TGTGCCAGCAGCTTAGGAGTTTCCTACAATGAGCAGTTCTTC
CDR3: CASSLGVSYNEQFF

D: TRBD1
J: TRBJ1-1
V: TRBV10-3
size: .
DNA: TGTGCCATCAGTGAGGGGCAGGGGGACACTGAAGCTTTCTTT
CDR3: CAISEGQGDTEAFF

D: TRBD2
J: TRBJ2-2
V: TRBV9
size: few
DNA: TGTGCCAGCAGCGTAGGGCTAGCGGGGCTCGGGGAGCTGTTTTTT
CDR3: CASSVGLAGLGELFF

D: .
J: TRBJ1-6
V: TRBV20-1
size: .
DNA: TGCAGTGCTAGGCAGGATTCACCCCTCCACTTT
CDR3: CSARQDSPLHF

D: .
J: TRBJ2-7
V: TRBV28
size: .
DNA: TGTGCCAGCAGCGAAGCCACCTATTACGACGAGCAGTACTTC
CDR3: CASSEATYYDEQYF

D: .
J: TRBJ2-5
V: TRBV7-2
size: few
DNA: TGTGCCAGCAGCTTAGCAGGACAGAGGGGGACCCAGTACTTC
CDR3: CASSLAGQRGTQYF

D: .
J: TRBJ2-7
V: TRBV6-5
size: medium-sized
DNA: TGTGCCAGCAGTACTCGGGGAGAGCAGTACTTC
CDR3: CASSTRGEQYF

D: .
J: TRBJ1-4
V: TRBV7-9
size: .
DNA: TGTGCCAGCAGCTTAGAACAGACAATGGTAAATGAAAAACTGTTTTTT
CDR3: CASSLEQTMVNEKLFF

D: TRBD1
J: TRBJ1-2
V: TRBV7-9
size: .
DNA: TGTGCCAGCAGCCCCCCATGGACAGGGTTGGTCTATGGCTACACCTTC
CDR3: CASSPPWTGLVYGYTF

D: .
J: TRBJ1-2
V: TRBV5-5
size: .
DNA: TGTGCCAGCAGCTTGGTGACGGATCGGACTTATGGCTACACCTTC
CDR3: CASSLVTDRTYGYTF

D: .
J: TRBJ2-6
V: TRBV7-6
size: .
DNA: TGTGCCAGCAGCCCTCAGGGCGGTCATAGTTCTGGGGCCAACGTCCTGACTTTC
CDR3: CASSPQGGHSSGANVLTF

D: .
J: TRBJ1-4
V: TRBV14
size: .
DNA: TGTGCCGACGGCGCCGGGGTCCCGACTAATGAAAAACTGTTTTTT
CDR3: CADGAGVPTNEKLFF

D: .
J: TRBJ1-2
V: TRBV29-1
size: .
DNA: TGCAGCGTTGAAAGTTCGGCTCAGGGAGGGCTCGACACCTTC
CDR3: CSVESSAQGGLDTF

D: TRBD2
J: TRBJ2-1
V: TRBV18
size: .
DNA: TGTGCCAGCTCACCAAGACTAGCGGGAGTCTCCTACAATGAGCAGTTCTTC
CDR3: CASSPRLAGVSYNEQFF

D: TRBD2
J: TRBJ2-1
V: TRBV6-5
size: few
DNA: TGTGCCAGCAGTTACTCCTGGAAGCGGGACGGTGAGCAGTTCTTC
CDR3: CASSYSWKRDGEQFF

D: .
J: TRBJ1-1
V: TRBV11-2
size: medium-sized
DNA: TGTGCCAGCAGCTTAGTATCTGGCCGGCGGACTTTCTTT
CDR3: CASSLVSGRRTFF

D: TRBD2
J: TRBJ2-5
V: TRBV5-1
size: .
DNA: TGCGCCAGCAGCTTGGCCTCCACTAGCGGGGAGACCCAGTACTTC
CDR3: CASSLASTSGETQYF

D: TRBD2
J: TRBJ2-1
V: TRBV5-6
size: .
DNA: TGTGCCAGCAGCCCCGGACTAGCGGGATACAATGAGCAGTTCTTC
CDR3: CASSPGLAGYNEQFF

D: TRBD2
J: TRBJ2-1
V: TRBV27
size: .
DNA: TGTGCCAGCAGTTTATCTCTAGCGGGAGAGCGGCAGTTCTTC
CDR3: CASSLSLAGERQFF

D: .
J: TRBJ1-6
V: TRBV27
size: .
DNA: TGTGCCAGTAGTTCCTTCCTTTTTCAGGGTACCTCACCCCTCCACTTT
CDR3: CASSSFLFQGTSPLHF

D: .
J: TRBJ2-2
V: TRBV28
size: few
DNA: TGTGCCAGCACCTCCCAAGCTGCAGGGACCGGGGAGCTGTTTTTT
CDR3: CASTSQAAGTGELFF

D: TRBD1
J: TRBJ2-2
V: TRBV27
size: few
DNA: TGTGCCAGCAGCCGGGACAGGAATGCCGGGGAGCTGTTTTTT
CDR3: CASSRDRNAGELFF

D: TRBD1
J: TRBJ2-1
V: TRBV11-3
size: .
DNA: TGTGCCAGCAGCTTAACAGGGGGCTACAACGAGCAGTTCTTC
CDR3: CASSLTGGYNEQFF

D: .
J: TRBJ1-6
V: TRBV10-1
size: few
DNA: TGCGCCAGCAGTGAGTCACAGGGAAGACCCCTCCACTTT
CDR3: CASSESQGRPLHF

D: .
J: TRBJ2-7
V: TRBV4-1
size: .
DNA: TGCGCCAGCAGCCAAAAGAGCGGATCCTACGAGCAGTACTTC
CDR3: CASSQKSGSYEQYF